The rows below give T cell receptor beta chains drawn from one sample of a study of blood T cell repertoires in COVID-19. Here immunoSEQ multiplex PCR was the method, and the copy in TCRdb shows in-frame clones only, minus some. The data contain approximately 180,000 clones, 85% to 90% of them singletons. The sequenced material came from peripheral blood. The source of these receptors is a person between 65 and 79 years old with COVID-19, enrolled during active disease. Both conserved end residues are part of each CDR3. The D gene is left open where the match is weak. The size entry is marked missing in some rows and otherwise reads once, few, many or a size class.

D	size	V	J	CDR3	DNA
TRBD1	NA	TRBV28	TRBJ1-5	CASIQTGGPSYQPQHF	TGTGCCAGCATCCAGACAGGGGGCCCCTCTTACCAGCCCCAGCATTTT
TRBD2	NA	TRBV10-3	TRBJ2-1	CAISESYSPSGGYNEQFF	TGTGCCATCAGTGAGTCTTATTCCCCTAGCGGGGGGTACAATGAGCAGTTCTTC
NA	NA	TRBV6-6	TRBJ1-4	CASIASAGINEKLFF	TGTGCCAGCATAGCCTCAGCGGGGATTAACGAAAAACTGTTTTTT
NA	NA	TRBV30	TRBJ1-3	CAWSVPWGDGNTIYF	TGTGCCTGGAGTGTACCGTGGGGAGATGGAAACACCATATATTTT
NA	NA	TRBV7-2	TRBJ1-5	CASSHEKYQPQHF	TGTGCCAGCAGTCATGAGAAATACCAGCCCCAGCATTTT
NA	NA	TRBV5-1	TRBJ2-3	CASSLDLATHDTQYF	TGCGCCAGCAGCTTGGATCTAGCGACCCACGATACGCAGTATTTT
TRBD1	NA	TRBV4-1	TRBJ1-6	CASSQGLQGATNSPLHF	TGCGCCAGCAGCCAAGGCCTTCAGGGGGCGACCAATTCACCCCTCCACTTT
NA	NA	TRBV5-1	TRBJ2-3	CASSNDRDSITDTQYF	TGCGCCAGCAGCAACGACCGGGACTCTATCACAGATACGCAGTATTTT
NA	NA	TRBV7-3	TRBJ1-1	CASSPGTNTEAFF	TGTGCCAGCAGCCCAGGAACTAACACTGAAGCTTTCTTT
NA	NA	TRBV6-6	TRBJ1-4	CASSYSSSSGEKLFF	TGTGCCAGCAGTTACTCGAGTTCTTCAGGCGAAAAACTGTTTTTT
NA	NA	TRBV27	TRBJ2-1	CASSLMDIPLNEQFF	TGTGCCAGCAGTTTGATGGACATTCCTCTCAATGAGCAGTTCTTC
TRBD2	NA	TRBV29-1	TRBJ2-2	CAALGLAGGELFF	TGTGCAGCGTTGGGACTAGCGGGCGGGGAGCTGTTTTTT
NA	NA	TRBV9	TRBJ2-3	CASSLRQRGTDTQYF	TGTGCCAGCAGCCTACGGCAGAGAGGTACAGATACGCAGTATTTT
NA	NA	TRBV19	TRBJ2-7	CASSPRMGASSYEQYF	TGTGCCAGTAGTCCGCGGATGGGGGCTTCGTCCTACGAGCAGTACTTC
NA	NA	TRBV7-2	TRBJ1-6	CASRQSNSPLHF	TGTGCCAGCAGACAATCTAATTCACCCCTCCACTTT
NA	NA	TRBV12-3/TRBV12-4	TRBJ1-5	CASSFGGNQPQHF	TGTGCCAGCAGTTTCGGGGGAAATCAGCCCCAGCATTTT
NA	NA	TRBV2	TRBJ1-5	CASNALDKNQPQHF	TGTGCCAGCAACGCCTTAGACAAAAATCAGCCCCAGCATTTT
NA	NA	TRBV28	TRBJ1-3	CASTPGWFSGNTIYF	TGTGCCAGCACACCGGGGTGGTTCTCTGGAAACACCATATATTTT
NA	NA	TRBV4-1	TRBJ1-6	CASSHPGLHNSPLHF	TGCGCCAGCAGCCATCCGGGACTGCATAATTCACCCCTCCACTTT
TRBD1	NA	TRBV4-1	TRBJ1-5	CASSQSRDSYHQPQHF	TGCGCCAGCAGCCAGTCCCGGGACAGTTATCATCAGCCCCAGCATTTT
TRBD1	NA	TRBV6-1	TRBJ1-5	CASSENRGRNQPQHF	TGTGCCAGCAGTGAAAACAGGGGTCGCAATCAGCCCCAGCATTTT
TRBD1	NA	TRBV28	TRBJ1-1	CASIDRVTEAFF	TGTGCCAGCATTGACAGGGTAACTGAAGCTTTCTTT
NA	NA	TRBV6-5	TRBJ2-2	CASTSLDGNTGELFF	TGTGCCAGCACCTCCCTAGATGGGAACACCGGGGAGCTGTTTTTT
TRBD2	NA	TRBV27	TRBJ2-3	CASSLLGSTSGGTDTQYF	TGTGCCAGCAGTTTACTAGGTTCTACTAGCGGGGGCACAGATACGCAGTATTTT
NA	NA	TRBV7-3	TRBJ2-1	CASSFHRGPHNEQFF	TGTGCCAGCAGCTTTCATAGGGGTCCCCACAATGAGCAGTTCTTC
NA	NA	TRBV6-4	TRBJ1-5	CASSELQGGSNQPQHF	TGTGCCAGCAGTGAACTACAGGGAGGGAGCAATCAGCCCCAGCATTTT
TRBD1	NA	TRBV3-1/TRBV3-2	TRBJ2-7	CASSRTGTGSYEQYF	TGTGCCAGCAGCCGGACCGGGACAGGGTCCTACGAGCAGTACTTC
NA	NA	TRBV27	TRBJ1-3	CASRHFQGKGNTIYF	TGTGCCAGCAGACATTTCCAGGGGAAAGGAAACACCATATATTTT
NA	NA	TRBV9	TRBJ1-3	CASSPPQAGVGNTIYF	TGTGCCAGCAGCCCCCCCCAGGCGGGGGTTGGAAACACCATATATTTT
NA	NA	TRBV28	TRBJ1-5	CASRLPSGSRNQPQHF	TGTGCCAGCAGGTTACCTTCGGGGTCACGAAATCAGCCCCAGCATTTT
NA	NA	TRBV6-6	TRBJ2-5	CASSYSRSQETQYF	TGTGCCAGCAGTTACTCACGGAGCCAAGAGACCCAGTACTTC
TRBD2	NA	TRBV5-6	TRBJ2-7	CASSPGGIRYEQYF	TGTGCCAGCAGCCCGGGGGGGATCCGGTACGAGCAGTACTTC
NA	NA	TRBV12-3/TRBV12-4	TRBJ2-2	CASSLSPGELFF	TGTGCCAGCAGTTTAAGCCCCGGGGAGCTGTTTTTT
TRBD2	NA	TRBV9	TRBJ2-3	CASSVVTSGGSDTQYF	TGTGCCAGCAGCGTAGTAACTAGCGGGGGGTCAGATACGCAGTATTTT
NA	NA	TRBV13	TRBJ2-3	CASTSTPSGTDTQYF	TGTGCCAGCACCTCTACCCCCTCTGGCACAGATACGCAGTATTTT
NA	NA	TRBV21-1	TRBJ2-3	CASSTGDTQYF	TGTGCCAGCAGCACGGGAGATACGCAGTATTTT
TRBD2	NA	TRBV19	TRBJ2-1	CASTARDSAGAYNEQFF	TGTGCCAGTACCGCTCGAGACTCAGCGGGAGCTTACAATGAGCAGTTCTTC
TRBD1	NA	TRBV28	TRBJ1-2	CASRAEGANLRNYGYTF	TGTGCCAGCAGGGCGGAGGGGGCCAACCTCCGTAACTATGGCTACACCTTC
NA	once	TRBV5-1	TRBJ1-3	CASSSQRGTGNTIYF	TGCGCCAGCAGCTCCCAACGGGGAACTGGAAACACCATATATTTT
NA	NA	TRBV9	TRBJ2-1	CASSVGMVSNEQFF	TGTGCCAGCAGCGTAGGAATGGTTAGTAATGAGCAGTTCTTC
NA	NA	TRBV24-1	TRBJ2-1	CATSDGGASYNEQFF	TGTGCCACCAGTGATGGGGGGGCCTCCTACAATGAGCAGTTCTTC
NA	NA	TRBV19	TRBJ1-6	CASSKGTTSTSPLHF	TGTGCCAGCAGTAAGGGGACAACATCAACCTCACCCCTCCACTTT
NA	NA	TRBV6-5	TRBJ2-3	CASRPDRGFTDTQYF	TGTGCCAGCAGACCCGACAGAGGATTCACAGATACGCAGTATTTT
NA	NA	TRBV6-6	TRBJ1-5	CASSNGLNNQPQHF	TGTGCCAGCAGTAACGGACTAAACAATCAGCCCCAGCATTTT
NA	NA	TRBV28	TRBJ2-3	CASIKRPRGSTDTQYF	TGTGCCAGCATAAAAAGACCCCGGGGTAGCACAGATACGCAGTATTTT
TRBD2	NA	TRBV9	TRBJ2-3	CASSREGTRSADTQYF	TGTGCCAGCAGCCGGGAGGGGACTAGGAGCGCAGATACGCAGTATTTT
NA	NA	TRBV11-2	TRBJ1-1	CASSGGSDTEAFF	TGTGCCAGCAGCGGAGGTTCGGACACTGAAGCTTTCTTT
TRBD1	NA	TRBV15	TRBJ2-1	CATSRSHTGTANYNEQFF	TGTGCCACCAGCAGGTCCCACACCGGGACAGCTAATTACAATGAGCAGTTCTTC
NA	NA	TRBV13	TRBJ2-3	CASSLDGGSTDTQYF	TGTGCCAGCAGCTTAGATGGCGGGAGCACAGATACGCAGTATTTT
NA	NA	TRBV27	TRBJ2-7	CASSRVRNSYEQYF	TGTGCCAGCTCCAGGGTGAGGAACTCCTACGAGCAGTACTTC
TRBD1	once	TRBV28	TRBJ1-1	CASSLTRTGGASTEAFF	TGTGCCAGCAGTTTAACGAGGACAGGGGGCGCGAGCACTGAAGCTTTCTTT
NA	NA	TRBV7-9	TRBJ1-4	CASSLGAGARSEKLFF	TGTGCCAGCAGCTTAGGGGCGGGTGCGCGGAGTGAAAAACTGTTTTTT
NA	NA	TRBV3-1/TRBV3-2	TRBJ2-5	CASSQDGGETQYF	TGTGCCAGCAGCCAAGACGGGGGAGAGACCCAGTACTTC
TRBD2	once	TRBV5-8	TRBJ2-4	CASSLKGLAGVSSTKNIQYF	TGTGCCAGCAGCTTGAAGGGACTAGCGGGAGTATCGTCTACCAAAAACATTCAGTACTTC
TRBD2	NA	TRBV5-8	TRBJ2-7	CASSLDLAGGPNSYEQYF	TGTGCCAGCAGCTTGGACCTAGCGGGGGGCCCGAACTCCTACGAGCAGTACTTC
NA	NA	TRBV7-2	TRBJ1-3	CASSLAGGNTIYF	TGTGCCAGCAGCTTAGCTGGCGGAAACACCATATATTTT
NA	NA	TRBV11-2	TRBJ2-7	CASSPHRAGEQYF	TGTGCCAGCAGTCCCCACAGGGCGGGTGAGCAGTACTTC
TRBD1	once	TRBV6-6	TRBJ1-5	CASSPRQGAWDQPQHF	TGTGCCAGCAGTCCCAGACAGGGGGCTTGGGATCAGCCCCAGCATTTT
NA	NA	TRBV4-1	TRBJ1-4	CASSQPLGEGKLFF	TGCGCCAGCAGCCAACCTTTGGGGGAGGGAAAACTGTTTTTT